These 4 T cell receptor beta chains were all obtained from the same sample, sequenced in a study of post-analysis software for immune sequencing data. Study-level points and caveats: In patients, about 5 TRBV segments were more frequent than in controls, with TRBV5-6, TRBV5-1 and TRBV20-1 among them.

No cognate antigen is known for these TCRs. TCR beta libraries were prepared from cDNA with unique molecular identifiers. From the PCR reads, TCRdb called clonotypes with MiXCR, one entry per CDR3 protein. The table lists some 260,000 distinct CDR3 sequences, 30% to 45% of them singletons. Sample: blood. These receptors originate from a girl aged 10-17 years with multiple sclerosis.

This clonotype was observed a handful of times. The chain has TRBV20-1 and TRBJ2-2, with D perhaps given as TRBD1 or TRBD2 (5 bases each). Trimming cost V 5 bases and J 6 bases, with 19 bases left between them. This CDR3 has 15 residues. Germline V gives CDR1 DFQATT, CDR2 SNEGSKA (reference sequence). The CDR3 DNA reads TGCAGTGCTTCCGTAGGGCCCCCGGGGCCCGGGGAGCTGTTTTTT. This gives the protein CSASVGPPGPGELFF.

Turning to this clonotype: A single base separates this from a much larger clone, so it may be a read error. The chain is built from TRBV29-1 and TRBJ2-7, with 13 nucleotides matching TRBD2. Germline CDR1 and CDR2: SQVTM and ANQGSEA. V shed 7 bases and J 7 bases; nucleotides not matched to a gene: 10. The CDR3 covers 14 residues. This CDR3 is CSALPRLAGGEQYF. For the CDR3, the DNA is TGCAGCGCTCTGCCCCGACTAGCGGGGGGTGAGCAGTACTTC.

This clonotype was seen more than once but under ten times. The V call is TRBV5-1, the J call TRBJ2-5, with D unresolved. The CDR3 has 17 amino acids. V was pared by 0 bases and J by 0 bases, with 15 bases between. Germline CDR1 SGHRS, CDR2 YFSETQ. CDR3 nucleotide sequence: TGCGCCAGCAGCTTGGCCTCTTCCAGCGCGTACCAAGAGACCCAGTACTTC. Translating gives CASSLASSSAYQETQYF.

This clonotype turned up a few times. The DNA of the CDR3 is TGTGCCAGCAGCGACGAAGGCCGGACAGGGGGTCCTAACTATGGCTACACCTTC. Translating gives CASSDEGRTGGPNYGYTF. This chain joins TRBV9 and TRBJ1-2; 10 bases map to TRBD1. Germline lookup yields CDR1 SGDLS and CDR2 YYNGEE. CDR3 length: 18 amino acids. J was trimmed by 0 bases and V by 3 bases; bases with no gene match: 11.